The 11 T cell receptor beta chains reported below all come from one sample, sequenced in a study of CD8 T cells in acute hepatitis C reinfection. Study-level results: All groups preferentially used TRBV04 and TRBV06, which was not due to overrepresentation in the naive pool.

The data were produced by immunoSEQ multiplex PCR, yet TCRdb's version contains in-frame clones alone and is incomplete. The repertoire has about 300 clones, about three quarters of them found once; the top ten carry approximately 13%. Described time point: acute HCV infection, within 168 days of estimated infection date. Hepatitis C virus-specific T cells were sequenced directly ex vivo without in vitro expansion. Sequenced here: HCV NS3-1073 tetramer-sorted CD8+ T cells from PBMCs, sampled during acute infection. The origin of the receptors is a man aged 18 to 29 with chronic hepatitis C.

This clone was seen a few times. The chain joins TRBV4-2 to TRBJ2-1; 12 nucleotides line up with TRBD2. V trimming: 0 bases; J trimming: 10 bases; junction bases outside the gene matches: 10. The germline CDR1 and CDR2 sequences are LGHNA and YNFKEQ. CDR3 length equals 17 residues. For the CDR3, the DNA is TGTGCCAGCAGCCAAGAGATGGCTAGCGGGGGGGGAGGGGAGCAGTTCTTC. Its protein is CASSQEMASGGGGEQFF.

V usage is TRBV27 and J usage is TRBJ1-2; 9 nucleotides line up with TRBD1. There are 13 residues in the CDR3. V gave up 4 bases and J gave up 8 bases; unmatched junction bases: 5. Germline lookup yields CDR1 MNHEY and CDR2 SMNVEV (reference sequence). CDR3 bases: TGTGCCAGCAGTTCCGGGACAGGGTGGGGCTACACCTTC. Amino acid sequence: CASSSGTGWGYTF.

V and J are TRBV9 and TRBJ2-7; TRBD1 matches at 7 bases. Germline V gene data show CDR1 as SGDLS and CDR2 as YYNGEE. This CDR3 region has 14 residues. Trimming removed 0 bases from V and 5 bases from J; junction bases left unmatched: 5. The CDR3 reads CASSVGQGSHEQYF. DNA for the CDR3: TGTGCCAGCAGCGTAGGACAGGGCAGCCACGAGCAGTACTTC.

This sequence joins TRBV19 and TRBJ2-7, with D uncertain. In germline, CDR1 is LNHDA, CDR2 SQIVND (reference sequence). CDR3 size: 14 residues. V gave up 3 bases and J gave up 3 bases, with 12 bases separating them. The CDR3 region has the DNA TGTGCCAGTAGTATGGTAGACGGATACTACGAGCAGTACTTC. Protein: CASSMVDGYYEQYF.

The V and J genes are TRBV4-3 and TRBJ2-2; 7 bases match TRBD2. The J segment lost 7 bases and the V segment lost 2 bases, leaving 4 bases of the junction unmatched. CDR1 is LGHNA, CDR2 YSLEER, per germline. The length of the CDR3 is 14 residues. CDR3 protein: CASSQREGFGELFF. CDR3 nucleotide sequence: TGCGCCAGCAGCCAAAGGGAGGGGTTCGGGGAGCTGTTTTTT.

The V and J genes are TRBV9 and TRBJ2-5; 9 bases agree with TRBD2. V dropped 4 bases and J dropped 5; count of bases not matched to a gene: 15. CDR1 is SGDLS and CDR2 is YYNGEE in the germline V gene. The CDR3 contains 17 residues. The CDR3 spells CASSPFGRGGVGETQYF. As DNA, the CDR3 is TGTGCCAGCAGCCCCTTCGGGCGCGGGGGGGTAGGGGAGACCCAGTACTTC.

The DNA of the CDR3 is TGCGGACGTAACACCGGGGAGCTGTTTTTT. As protein: CGRNTGELFF. The rearrangement links TRBV20-1 to TRBJ2-2; D is ambiguous. CDR1 is DFQATT, CDR2 SNEGSKA, per germline (reference sequence). The CDR3 is made up of 10 amino acids.

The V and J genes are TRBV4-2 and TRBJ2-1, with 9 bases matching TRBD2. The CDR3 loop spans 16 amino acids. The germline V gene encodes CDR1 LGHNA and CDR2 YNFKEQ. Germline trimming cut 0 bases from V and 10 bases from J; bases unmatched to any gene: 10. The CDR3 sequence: CASSQEVSGGWGEQFF. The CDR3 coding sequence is TGTGCCAGCAGCCAAGAGGTCAGCGGGGGGTGGGGAGAGCAGTTCTTC.

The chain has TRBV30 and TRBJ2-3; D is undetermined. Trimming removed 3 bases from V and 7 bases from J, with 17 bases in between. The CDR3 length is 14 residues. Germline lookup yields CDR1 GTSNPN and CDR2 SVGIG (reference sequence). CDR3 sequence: CAWSGRATFNTQYF. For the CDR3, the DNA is TGTGCCTGGAGCGGGCGCGCGACATTCAATACGCAGTATTTT.

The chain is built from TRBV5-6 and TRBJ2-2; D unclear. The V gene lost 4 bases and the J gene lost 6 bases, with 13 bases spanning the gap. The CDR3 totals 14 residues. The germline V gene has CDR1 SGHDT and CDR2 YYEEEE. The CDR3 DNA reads TGTGCCAGCAGCCCCCCCGCAGCCTCCGGGGAGCTGTTTTTT. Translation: CASSPPAASGELFF.

DNA of the CDR3: TGTGCCAGTAGTTCTTCTGGGCTAGCGGACCGGATAAACTACAATGAGCAGTTCTTC. It translates to CASSSSGLADRINYNEQFF. The chain is built from TRBV19 and TRBJ2-1, with 7 bases lining up with TRBD2. With V trimmed by 5 bases and J by 3 bases, 19 bases remained unmatched. The germline CDR1 and CDR2 sequences are LNHDA and SQIVND (reference sequence). CDR3 length: 19 residues.